The clone carrying this TCR beta chain was observed a few times. Its antigen is not known. This sample stems from a study of blood T cells in healthy people across ages. Study-level results: Measured against age, TCR beta diversity per million T cells decreased in a roughly linear manner. Versus aged donors, long-lived donors had higher diversity and more naive CD4+ cells. Estimates of diversity drawn from one million T cells were considered underestimates.

Trimming shortened V by 0 bases and J by 0 bases, and 12 bases separated the two germline ends. The CDR3 consists of 16 residues. CDR1 is LGHNA, CDR2 YNFKEQ, per germline. With a J-beta primer mix and a sample-barcoded 5' primer, a second PCR ran roughly 7 to 11 cycles. A template-switch adaptor with 12 random nucleotides tagged each cDNA molecule. TCRdb reprocessed the 5' RACE reads with MiXCR, giving one entry per CDR3 protein. The sample has fewer than 1.5 million distinct CDR3 sequences; approximately 42% are singletons. The sequence came from a woman aged 18-29 years in good health. This chain links TRBV4-2 with TRBJ2-7; D is possibly TRBD2 (6 bases). The sample taken for sequencing was blood. Written as DNA, the CDR3 is TGTGCCAGCAGCCAAGATTCGGGAGCCCCCTCCTACGAGCAGTACTTC. Translated, it gives CASSQDSGAPSYEQYF.